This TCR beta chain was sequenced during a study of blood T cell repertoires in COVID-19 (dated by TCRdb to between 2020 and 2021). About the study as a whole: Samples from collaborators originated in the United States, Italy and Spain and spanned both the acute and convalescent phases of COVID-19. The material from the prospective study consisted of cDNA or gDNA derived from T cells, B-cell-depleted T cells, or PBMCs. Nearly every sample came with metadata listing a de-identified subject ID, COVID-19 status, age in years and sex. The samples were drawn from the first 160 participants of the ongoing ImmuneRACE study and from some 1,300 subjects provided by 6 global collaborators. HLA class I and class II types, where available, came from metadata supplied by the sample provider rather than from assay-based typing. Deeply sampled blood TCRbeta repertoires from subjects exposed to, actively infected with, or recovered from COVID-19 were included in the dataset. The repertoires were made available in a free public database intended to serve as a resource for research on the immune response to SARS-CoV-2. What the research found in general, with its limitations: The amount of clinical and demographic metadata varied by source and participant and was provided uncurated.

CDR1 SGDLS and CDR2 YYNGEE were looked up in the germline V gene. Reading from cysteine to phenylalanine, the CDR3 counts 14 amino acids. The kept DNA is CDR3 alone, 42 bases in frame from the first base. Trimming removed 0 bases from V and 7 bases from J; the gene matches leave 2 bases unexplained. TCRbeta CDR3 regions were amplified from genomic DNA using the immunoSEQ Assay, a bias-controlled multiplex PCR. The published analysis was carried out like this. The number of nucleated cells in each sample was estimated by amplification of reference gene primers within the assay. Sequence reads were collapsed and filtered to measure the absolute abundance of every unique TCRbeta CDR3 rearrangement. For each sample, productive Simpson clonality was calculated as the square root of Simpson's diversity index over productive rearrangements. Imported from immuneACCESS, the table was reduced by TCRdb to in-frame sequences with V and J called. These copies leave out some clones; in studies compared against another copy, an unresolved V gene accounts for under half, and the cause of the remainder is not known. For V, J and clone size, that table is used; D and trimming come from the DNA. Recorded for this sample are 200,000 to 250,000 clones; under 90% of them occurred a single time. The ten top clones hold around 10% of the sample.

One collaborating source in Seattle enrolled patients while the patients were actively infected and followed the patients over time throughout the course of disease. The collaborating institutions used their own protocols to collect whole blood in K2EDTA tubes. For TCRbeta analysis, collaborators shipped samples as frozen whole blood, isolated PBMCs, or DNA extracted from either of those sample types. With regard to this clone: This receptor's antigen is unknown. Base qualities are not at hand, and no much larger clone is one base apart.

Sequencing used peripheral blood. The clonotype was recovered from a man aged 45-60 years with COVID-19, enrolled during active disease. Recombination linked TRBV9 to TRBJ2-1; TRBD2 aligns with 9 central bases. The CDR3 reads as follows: CASSVVLAGNEQFF. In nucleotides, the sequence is TGTGCCAGCAGCGTAGTTCTAGCGGGGAATGAGCAGTTCTTC.